This TCR beta chain was identified in a study of response to subunit inactivated influenza vaccine (dated 2018 in TCRdb). Study-wide context: Deep quantitative profiling of the T cell receptor repertoire was used in the study to follow responses to a trivalent subunit inactivated influenza vaccine.

In regard to this clonotype: Its recognized antigen is unknown. The record has no base qualities; no much larger clone is one base away.

The trim is 3 bases for V and 3 bases for J, with a gap of 12 bases between the germline ends. Per the germline V gene (reference sequence), DFQATT is the CDR1 and SNEGSKA is the CDR2. The CDR3 has 14 amino acids, counting the end cysteine and phenylalanine. The kept DNA is CDR3 alone, 42 bases in frame from the first base. The full study reports these points: The authors suggested that each seasonal influenza vaccination may recruit only a limited number of new T cells.

Libraries were constructed by RT-PCR. TCRdb shows the sequencer as Illumina HiSeq 2500. Using fastp at Q25 and MiXCR, TCRdb reprocessed the public reads and kept productive beta chains. Every CDR3 protein is listed once, alongside the most common genes and DNA of its rows. The sample records hundreds of thousands of distinct CDR3 sequences, roughly 15% of which are singletons. Jointly, the top ten make up 7.6% of the sample. The chain couples TRBV20-1 to TRBJ1-5, with the D gene not clear enough to name. The sample consisted of PBMCs from blood, taken around 14 days before vaccination. The receptor was derived from a man in his fifties who received an inactivated influenza vaccine. Donor details come from another sample of the same person, matched by shared clones. The nucleotide sequence is TGCAGTGCTAGTGGAGGACGGATCAATCAGCCCCAGCATTTT. Translated, this is CSASGGRINQPQHF.